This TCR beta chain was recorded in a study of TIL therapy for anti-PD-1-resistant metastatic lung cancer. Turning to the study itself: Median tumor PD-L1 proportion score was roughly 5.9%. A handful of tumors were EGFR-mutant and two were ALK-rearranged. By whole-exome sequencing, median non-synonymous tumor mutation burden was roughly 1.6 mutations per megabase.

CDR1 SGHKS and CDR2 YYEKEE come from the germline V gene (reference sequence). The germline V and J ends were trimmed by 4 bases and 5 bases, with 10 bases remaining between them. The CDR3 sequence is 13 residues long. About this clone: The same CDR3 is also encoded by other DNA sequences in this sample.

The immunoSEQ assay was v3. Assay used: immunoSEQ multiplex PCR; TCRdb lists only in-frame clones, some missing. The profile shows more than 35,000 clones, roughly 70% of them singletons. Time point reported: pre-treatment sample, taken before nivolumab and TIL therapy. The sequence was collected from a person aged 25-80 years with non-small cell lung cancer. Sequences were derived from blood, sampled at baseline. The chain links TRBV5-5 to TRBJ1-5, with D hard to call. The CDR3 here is CASSPRPDQPQHF. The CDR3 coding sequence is TGTGCCAGCAGCCCCAGACCCGATCAGCCCCAGCATTTT.